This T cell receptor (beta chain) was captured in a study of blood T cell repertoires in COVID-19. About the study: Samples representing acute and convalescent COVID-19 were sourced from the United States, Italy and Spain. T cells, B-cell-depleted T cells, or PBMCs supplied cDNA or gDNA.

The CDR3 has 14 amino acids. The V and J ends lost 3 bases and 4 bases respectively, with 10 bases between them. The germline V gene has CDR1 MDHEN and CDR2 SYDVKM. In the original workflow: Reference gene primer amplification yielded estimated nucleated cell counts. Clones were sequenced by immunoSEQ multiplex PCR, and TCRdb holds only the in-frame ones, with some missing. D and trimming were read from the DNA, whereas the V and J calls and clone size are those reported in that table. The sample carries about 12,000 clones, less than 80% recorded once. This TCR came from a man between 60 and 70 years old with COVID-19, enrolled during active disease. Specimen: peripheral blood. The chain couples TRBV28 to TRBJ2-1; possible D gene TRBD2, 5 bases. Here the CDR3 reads CASSFGAEYNEQFF. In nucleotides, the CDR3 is TGTGCCAGCAGTTTCGGAGCGGAGTACAATGAGCAGTTCTTC.